This TCR beta chain was identified in a study of Ad26.COV2.S vaccination and SARS-CoV-2 variants. Study findings and constraints: Using TCR breadth and depth analyses may have led to underestimated total T cell responses. Breadth of non-spike TCRs did not differ between vaccinees and placebo recipients.

This sample's treatment: over 15 received Ad26.COV2.S at low or high dose, single or two shots; 5 received placebo; per-sample allocation not given. The samples date from day 63 after the first vaccine or placebo injection. At a Boston site, the person donating was an adult of 18-55 years. Expressing Wuhan-strain SARS-CoV-2 spike, an Ad26 vector served as the vaccine. For this clone: What it binds is not known.

The trim removed 6 bases at V and 5 bases at J, leaving 4 bases unmatched. The germline V gene encodes CDR1 ENHRY and CDR2 SYGVKD. The CDR3 sequence is 15 residues long. Data came from immunoSEQ multiplex PCR; TCRdb stores just in-frame clones and leaves some out. The profile covers 300,000 to 500,000 clones, with approximately 86% appearing a single time and 3% to 3.5% taken by the ten largest. This chain connects TRBV10-3 to TRBJ2-1; TRBD2 aligns across 13 bases. The sample in question was peripheral blood, obtained in a trial of Ad26.COV2.S vaccine versus placebo. The clonotype was recovered from a person between 18 and 65 years old who received the Ad26.COV2.S COVID-19 vaccine or a placebo. In nucleotides, the CDR3 is TGTGCCATCAGCCAAGGGACTAGCGGGGACAATGAGCAGTTCTTC. Translating it yields CAISQGTSGDNEQFF.